The 15 T cell receptor beta chains in this list originate from one sample, sequenced in a study of OX40 agonist ivuxolimab in advanced cancers. Library preparation was by the immunoSEQ multiplex PCR assay. Imported from immuneACCESS, the table was reduced by TCRdb to in-frame sequences with V and J called. These copies leave out some clones; in studies compared against another copy, an unresolved V gene accounts for under half, and the cause of the remainder is not known. This sample holds some 57,000 clones; about nine tenths were observed only once. The ten most abundant clones make up less than 5.5% of the sample. The specimen comprised CD4+ or CD8+ T cells sorted from blood, sampled in a trial of the OX40 agonist ivuxolimab. These receptors came from an adult with an advanced solid tumor such as melanoma, head and neck, liver or kidney cancer.

The V and J genes are TRBV5-1 and TRBJ2-3, with TRBD1 identical over 7 bases. In germline, CDR1 is SGHRS, CDR2 YFSETQ. CDR3 size: 14 residues. The V and J ends lost 2 bases and 2 bases, in that order; junction bases with no gene match: 2. Written as DNA, the CDR3 is TGCGCCAGCAGCTTACAGGGGAACACAGATACGCAGTATTTT. This encodes CASSLQGNTDTQYF. Drawing the rest from reference TRBV5-1 and TRBJ2-3, the complete variable domain is KAGVTQTPRYLIKTRGQQVTLSCSPISGHRSVSWYQQTPGQGLQFLFEYFSETQRNKGNFPGRFSGRQFSNSRSEMNVSTLELGDSALYLCASSLQGNTDTQYFGPGTRLTVL.

V usage is TRBV9 and J usage is TRBJ2-3; D uncertain. This CDR3 has 13 amino acids. V was cut by 0 bases and J by 2 bases, with 4 bases left in between. The germline V gene has CDR1 SGDLS and CDR2 YYNGEE. DNA of the CDR3: TGTGCCAGCAGCGTAGCTTCCACAGATACGCAGTATTTT. This gives the protein CASSVASTDTQYF. Looking up the rest from reference TRBV9 and TRBJ2-3 gives the full variable domain: DSGVTQTPKHLITATGQRVTLRCSPRSGDLSVYWYQQSLDQGLQFLIQYYNGEERAKGNILERFSAQQFPDLHSELNLSSLELGDSALYFCASSVASTDTQYFGPGTRLTVL.

The J gene is TRBJ2-1, the V gene TRBV4-2, with D possibly matching TRBD2 (6 bases). The germline gives CDR1 LGHNA, CDR2 YNFKEQ. V gave up 0 bases and J gave up 15 bases, with 18 bases separating them. CDR3 length: 14 amino acids. The CDR3 is CASSQEVRDSLLFF. Here the CDR3 DNA reads TGTGCCAGCAGCCAAGAGGTCCGGGACTCATTATTGTTCTTC.

In this sample, this clone turned up a few times. The rearrangement joins TRBV28 to TRBJ1-1; D not resolved. The germline CDR1 and CDR2 sequences are MDHEN and SYDVKM. This CDR3 contains 14 residues. Trimming pared 5 bases from V and 0 bases from J, leaving 10 bases between. CDR3 sequence: CASSTHTVNTEAFF. CDR3 DNA sequence: TGTGCCAGCAGTACTCACACGGTGAACACTGAAGCTTTCTTT.

This chain uses TRBV5-6 with TRBJ2-4, with D perhaps TRBD2 (5 bases). From germline, CDR1 is SGHDT and CDR2 YYEEEE. The CDR3 is 14 amino acids. The V end was cut by 3 bases, the J end by 5 bases, with 12 bases between. In nucleotides, the CDR3 is TGTGCCAGCAGCTCCTGGGGAGCTCAAAACATTCAGTACTTC. This codes for CASSSWGAQNIQYF.

The V call is TRBV2, the J call TRBJ2-1; D uncertain. CDR3 length: 13 residues. Germline V CDR1 and CDR2: SNHLY, FYNNEI. V was trimmed by 4 bases and J by 7 bases, leaving 11 bases between them. In DNA, the CDR3 is TGTGCCAGCAGTGTAGAGGTTTTGAATGAGCAGTTCTTC. It is translated as CASSVEVLNEQFF.

This chain joins TRBV5-1 and TRBJ1-1; possibly TRBD1 for D (5 bases). V dropped 2 bases and J dropped 5 bases, with 13 bases sitting between them. The CDR3 has 14 amino acids. CDR1 SGHRS and CDR2 YFSETQ come from the germline V gene. The CDR3 region has the DNA TGCGCCAGCAGCTTTATGGGGGGAGGGACTGAAGCTTTCTTT. Its translation: CASSFMGGGTEAFF.

This chain connects TRBV27 to TRBJ2-1; the D is unclear. The CDR3 contains 14 residues. CDR1 and CDR2 (germline): MNHEY, SMNVEV (reference sequence). V lost 6 bases and J 9 bases, leaving 18 bases between the germline ends. The CDR3: CASSPPAPFAEQFF. CDR3 DNA: TGTGCCAGCAGCCCCCCGGCTCCGTTCGCTGAGCAGTTCTTC.

The CDR3 DNA follows: TGTGCCAGCAGTTCCCCTACCGGGGCCAACGTCCTGACTTTC. Amino acids: CASSSPTGANVLTF. V gene TRBV27 combines with J gene TRBJ2-6, with D hard to call. Trimming cost V 4 bases and J 4 bases, with 8 bases left between them. The CDR3 is 14 residues long. From germline, CDR1 is MNHEY and CDR2 SMNVEV (reference sequence).

The rearrangement uses TRBV15 and TRBJ2-5; no clear D gene. The CDR3 runs to 13 residues. Germline values: CDR1 LNHNV, CDR2 YYDKDF (reference sequence). V shed 1 base and J shed 10 bases, with 13 bases lying between them. The CDR3 bases are TGTGCCACCAGCAGAGTACAGCCCCCTGACCAGTACTTC. This codes for CATSRVQPPDQYF.

This clone came up once. In DNA, the CDR3 is TGTGCCACCCGGTGGGGTATGGTCACAGATACGCAGTATTTT. Encoded protein: CATRWGMVTDTQYF. The chain is built from TRBV5-4 and TRBJ2-3; D gene uncertain. There are 14 residues in the CDR3. V lost 9 bases to trimming and J lost 2 bases, with 16 bases between them. Germline V CDR1 and CDR2: SGHNT, YYREEE (reference sequence).

This chain connects TRBV2 to TRBJ2-3; the D is unclear. The CDR3 is made up of 16 amino acids. Trimming removed 2 bases at V and 0 bases at J, with 12 bases between. Germline values: CDR1 SNHLY, CDR2 FYNNEI. CDR3 DNA: TGTGCCAGCAGTGAATACCTACTCCCTAGCACAGATACGCAGTATTTT. Translation: CASSEYLLPSTDTQYF.

J is TRBJ2-3 and V is TRBV5-1, with D unclear. The CDR3 contains 14 residues. With 6 bases removed from V and 4 bases from J, the gap between germline ends came to 15 bases. Germline loops: CDR1 SGHRS, CDR2 YFSETQ. Here the CDR3 reads CASTPRTAPDTQYF. The DNA for the CDR3 is TGCGCCAGCACCCCCCGGACCGCCCCAGATACGCAGTATTTT.

CDR3 protein: CASRGNGATNEKLFF. CDR3 nucleotide sequence: TGTGCCAGCAGGGGGAACGGGGCGACTAATGAAAAACTGTTTTTT. The chain uses TRBV6-6 and TRBJ1-4, with a weak D call TRBD1 (5 bases). This CDR3 contains 15 residues. The ends were cut back, 6 bases at V and 2 bases at J, with 13 bases in the middle. In germline, CDR1 is MNHNY, CDR2 SVGAGI (reference sequence).

V is TRBV18 and J is TRBJ2-5; 9 nucleotides agree with TRBD1. Germline V gene lookup returns CDR1 KGHSH and CDR2 LQKENI. The length of the CDR3 is 14 residues. After removal of 3 bases from V and 4 bases from J, the junction contained 3 bases not matched to a gene. The CDR3 sequence is CASSPGTGRETQYF. In DNA, the CDR3 is TGTGCCAGCTCACCCGGGACAGGGAGAGAGACCCAGTACTTC.